The 23 T cell receptor beta chains below were found in one sample sequenced in a study of cytomegalovirus exposure and HLA in healthy donors. The PCR employed 60 Vbeta primers together with 13 Jbeta primers. Produced via immunoSEQ multiplex PCR; TCRdb's table is partial and in-frame only. The table includes tens of thousands of clones, roughly 90% detected once. Specimen: PBMCs. All receptors derive from a man aged 25-40 years in good health and CMV-seropositive.

The genes are TRBV12-5 and TRBJ1-3; D is perhaps TRBD1 (6 bases). The CDR3 is 17 amino acids. V lost 2 bases and J 0 bases, leaving 14 bases between the germline ends. Per the germline V gene, CDR1 is LGHNT and CDR2 is FRNRAP. CDR3: CASGLPRGARSGNTIYF. CDR3 coding DNA: TGTGCTAGTGGTTTGCCACGGGGGGCCCGCTCTGGAAACACCATATATTTT.

This clone showed up just a few times. The chain has TRBV7-8 and TRBJ1-1; a possible D gene is TRBD1 (6 bases). Trimming pared 5 bases from V and 6 bases from J, leaving 10 bases between. Germline V gene data show CDR1 as SGHVS and CDR2 as FQNEAQ. The CDR3 consists of 12 residues. In DNA, the CDR3 is TGTGCCAGCAGCGTTACAGGGTCTGAAGCTTTCTTT. Translating gives CASSVTGSEAFF.

This chain connects TRBV7-9 to TRBJ2-3; D not resolved. Trimming took off 6 bases at V and 0 bases at J, with 4 bases between the two ends. Looked up from germline, CDR1 is SEHNR and CDR2 is FQNEAQ (reference sequence). This CDR3 has 12 amino acids. The DNA for the CDR3 is TGTGCCAGCAGGAGAAGCACAGATACGCAGTATTTT. Protein: CASRRSTDTQYF.

The chain is built from TRBV19 and TRBJ2-2, with 11 bases fitting TRBD2. This CDR3 is built from 15 residues. Germline V gene lookup returns CDR1 LNHDA and CDR2 SQIVND (reference sequence). After removal of 5 bases from V and 7 bases from J, the junction contained 6 bases not matched to a gene. CDR3 DNA: TGTGCCAGTAGTTCCTTAGCGGGAGGGGTCGGGGAGCTGTTTTTT. Translating gives CASSSLAGGVGELFF.

The V call is TRBV11-3, the J call TRBJ2-7; D might be TRBD1 (6 bases). The CDR3 contains 15 residues. V shed 0 bases and J shed 2 bases, with 11 bases lying between them. Germline lookup yields CDR1 SGHNT and CDR2 YENEEA. CDR3 DNA sequence: TGTGCCAGCAGCTTAGAGGCAGGGGTGGCCTACGAGCAGTACTTC. Amino acids: CASSLEAGVAYEQYF.

The chain recombines TRBV30 with TRBJ1-1; perhaps TRBD1 as D (5 bases). The CDR3 length is 12 residues. V dropped 1 base and J dropped 5 bases, with 8 bases sitting between them. CDR1 GTSNPN and CDR2 SVGIG come from the germline V gene (reference sequence). CDR3 residues: CAWSEGWTEAFF. CDR3 DNA sequence: TGTGCCTGGAGTGAGGGGTGGACTGAAGCTTTCTTT.

This chain joins TRBV5-1 and TRBJ2-5; a possible D gene is TRBD2 (6 bases). Trimming took 0 bases from V and 4 from J, leaving 13 bases between them. Germline CDR1 is SGHRS and CDR2 is YFSETQ. The CDR3 is 15 amino acids. CDR3 sequence: CASSLEWGDRETQYF. The DNA for the CDR3 is TGCGCCAGCAGCTTGGAATGGGGGGATCGAGAGACCCAGTACTTC.

The chain has TRBV4-1 and TRBJ1-1, with D perhaps matching TRBD1 (6 bases). Deletions cut 0 bases from V and 2 bases from J, with 10 bases between. Germline V CDR1 and CDR2: MGHRA, YSYEKL. CDR3 size: 15 residues. The CDR3 region has the DNA TGCGCCAGCAGCCAAGAAGGACAGCTAAACACTGAAGCTTTCTTT. Protein product: CASSQEGQLNTEAFF.

The chain carries TRBV27 and TRBJ2-1; D might be TRBD2 (6 bases). Germline V CDR1 and CDR2: MNHEY, SMNVEV (reference sequence). This CDR3 comprises 15 residues. V was shortened by 0 bases and J by 2 bases, with 8 bases between the two germline ends. This CDR3 is CASSLSGGTYNEQFF. In nucleotides, the CDR3 is TGTGCCAGCAGTTTATCTGGCGGGACCTACAATGAGCAGTTCTTC.

This chain uses TRBV11-3 with TRBJ2-7, with TRBD1 matching 9 bases. This CDR3 has 14 amino acids. Germline-derived CDR1 and CDR2 are SGHNT and YENEEA. J was trimmed by 2 bases and V by 5 bases; bases with no gene match: 4. The CDR3 is CASSIRDRAYEQYF. CDR3 coding DNA: TGTGCCAGCAGCATCCGGGACAGGGCCTACGAGCAGTACTTC.

V usage is TRBV28 and J usage is TRBJ2-1, with D perhaps TRBD1 (5 bases). Trimming took off 6 bases at V and 0 bases at J, with 9 bases between the two ends. Germline CDR1 is MDHEN and CDR2 is SYDVKM. There are 14 residues in the CDR3. Written as DNA, the CDR3 is TGTGCCAGCAGAGGGGAACACTCCTACAATGAGCAGTTCTTC. This encodes CASRGEHSYNEQFF.

The chain links TRBV6-5 to TRBJ1-2; 8 bases align to TRBD1. The germline V gene encodes CDR1 MNHEY and CDR2 SVGAGI. This CDR3 has 13 amino acids. Unmatched junction bases numbered 7, after V lost 6 bases and J lost 7 bases. CDR3 coding DNA: TGTGCCAGCAGACCGACAGGGGAAGGTGGCTACACCTTC. Translated, it gives CASRPTGEGGYTF.

The chain is built from TRBV7-2 and TRBJ1-1, with D tentatively TRBD1 (6 bases). The CDR3 is made up of 14 amino acids. Germline lookup yields CDR1 SGHTA and CDR2 FQGNSA. The germline V and J ends were trimmed by 5 bases and 5 bases, with 15 bases remaining between them. In DNA, the CDR3 is TGTGCCAGCAGCCTCCAGGGGAGGGAGACTGAAGCTTTCTTT. Amino acids: CASSLQGRETEAFF.

V usage is TRBV6-6 and J usage is TRBJ2-1; 7 bases agree with TRBD2. After removal of 2 bases from V and 10 bases from J, the junction contained 8 bases not matched to a gene. The CDR3 has 14 residues. The germline gives CDR1 MNHNY, CDR2 SVGAGI (reference sequence). The CDR3 DNA is TGTGCCAGCAGTTACGGGGGGAGGGCCGGGGAGCAGTTCTTC. Protein product: CASSYGGRAGEQFF.

This rearrangement joins TRBV29-1 to TRBJ2-1; 13 bases fit TRBD2. The CDR3 has 15 amino acids. Per germline, CDR1 SQVTM and CDR2 ANQGSEA. V lost 8 bases and J lost 4; bases outside the gene matches: 8. DNA for the CDR3: TGCAGCTCCACGGGACTAGCGGGGTCGTACAATGAGCAGTTCTTC. This encodes CSSTGLAGSYNEQFF.

V gene TRBV11-2 combines with J gene TRBJ2-2, with 8 bases lining up with TRBD2. The germline CDR1 and CDR2 sequences are SGHAT and FQNNGV. The CDR3 length is 15 residues. V trimming: 5 bases; J trimming: 6 bases; junction bases outside the gene matches: 8. In nucleotides, the CDR3 is TGTGCCAGCAGCCCGCTCGCGGGAGGTGCCGGGGAGCTGTTTTTT. Its protein is CASSPLAGGAGELFF. The whole variable domain, filled in from reference TRBV11-2 and TRBJ2-2, reads EAGVAQSPRYKIIEKRQSVAFWCNPISGHATLYWYQQILGQGPKLLIQFQNNGVVDDSQLPKDRFSAERLKGVDSTLKIQPAKLEDSAVYLCASSPLAGGAGELFFGEGSRLTVL.

The V gene is TRBV4-1, the J gene TRBJ1-2, with 7 bases identical to TRBD1. J gave up 0 bases and V 7 bases, and 5 bases lay outside the gene matches. Germline V gene lookup returns CDR1 MGHRA and CDR2 YSYEKL. This CDR3 is 14 amino acids long. CDR3 sequence: CASNRQGANYGYTF. The CDR3 DNA reads TGCGCCAGCAATAGGCAGGGGGCTAACTATGGCTACACCTTC.

The V call is TRBV6-5, the J call TRBJ2-4, with TRBD1 identical over 8 bases. The germline CDR1 and CDR2 sequences are MNHEY and SVGAGI. This CDR3 contains 13 residues. V shed 6 bases and J 6 bases; nucleotides not matched to a gene: 4. The chain's CDR3 is CASRDREPNIQYF. The CDR3 nucleotides read TGTGCCAGCAGGGACAGGGAGCCAAACATTCAGTACTTC.

J is TRBJ2-1 and V is TRBV15; 8 bases map to TRBD2. CDR1 and CDR2 (germline): LNHNV, YYDKDF (reference sequence). The CDR3 contains 14 residues. Trimming cost V 3 bases and J 8 bases; bases outside gene matches: 6. In DNA, the CDR3 is TGTGCCACCAGCAGGGACGGGAGGGGGGATGAGCAGTTCTTC. Protein sequence: CATSRDGRGDEQFF.

CDR3 DNA sequence: TGTGCCAGTAGTATAGATTACGGGGGGAACACTGAAGCTTTCTTT. It codes for CASSIDYGGNTEAFF. This chain uses TRBV19 with TRBJ1-1; perhaps TRBD1 as D (5 bases). The germline CDR1 and CDR2 sequences are LNHDA and SQIVND (reference sequence). The germline V and J ends were trimmed by 0 bases and 1 base, with 9 bases remaining between them. The CDR3 is 15 residues long.

This rearrangement joins TRBV5-1 to TRBJ1-1; D call uncertain. The CDR3 contains 12 residues. CDR1 SGHRS and CDR2 YFSETQ come from the germline V gene. Trimming stripped 0 bases from V and 8 bases from J, with 8 bases between. In nucleotides, the CDR3 is TGCGCCAGCAGCTTGGCTCGGGGAGAAGCTTTCTTT. It specifies CASSLARGEAFF.

This clone has just a few counts. The rearrangement joins TRBV10-3 to TRBJ1-4; the D gene is possibly TRBD1 (5 bases). The CDR3 totals 13 residues. CDR1 and CDR2 (germline): ENHRY, SYGVKD. V lost 11 bases and J 6 bases, leaving 16 bases between the germline ends. The CDR3 DNA sequence: TGTGCCTCCAGGGTCCAGACCGATGAAAAACTGTTTTTT. Amino acids: CASRVQTDEKLFF.

This clone was recorded once. The genes are TRBV6-1 and TRBJ1-1, with a possible D match to TRBD1 (5 bases). The CDR3 sequence is 14 residues long. Deletions cut 10 bases from V and 5 bases from J, with 20 bases between. From germline, CDR1 is MNHNS and CDR2 SASEGT. In DNA form, the CDR3 reads TGTGCCACCTGTTTGTCGGGGGTTAAAACTGAAGCTTTCTTT. Its protein product is CATCLSGVKTEAFF.